The T cell receptor beta chain described here comes from a study of immune heterogeneity within non-small cell lung tumors. With 32 V and 13 J primers, multiplex PCR amplified the TCR beta CDR3. TCRdb processed the multiplex PCR reads anew with MiXCR; each CDR3 protein has one entry. The repertoire holds over a thousand distinct CDR3 sequences, with 30% to 35% as singletons. Whole-study findings and limits: Although only moderate, the correlation of local T-cell clonality with local tumor mutational burden was significant (R 0.3 to 0.4). Recurrence of identical dominant CDR3 beta clonotypes was observed across tumor sites within a patient, alongside site-unique high-frequency clones.

For each sample, template was 450 to 750 ng of bulk tumor genomic DNA. During surgery, each primary tumor gave multiple biopsies spaced as far apart as possible. Before undergoing curative surgery, patients had newly diagnosed non-small cell lung cancer that was untreated. The ends were cut back, 0 bases at V and 6 bases at J, with 21 bases in the middle. The CDR3 has 17 amino acids. Germline CDR1 SGHTA, CDR2 FQGTGA. A note on this clonotype: Its specificity is not known.

The chain uses TRBV7-3 and TRBJ2-7; D remains ambiguous. Sequenced input: lung tumor tissue. The receptor was isolated from a man aged 55 to 70 with non-small cell lung cancer. The CDR3 here is CASSLTVRVDLRTEQYF. For the CDR3, the DNA is TGTGCCAGCAGCTTAACAGTACGGGTAGATCTTCGAACCGAGCAGTACTTC.